This paragraph reports one T cell receptor (beta chain). Its antigen is unidentified. The PCR employed 60 Vbeta primers together with 13 Jbeta primers. Data came from immunoSEQ multiplex PCR; TCRdb stores just in-frame clones and leaves some out. Here the sample spans more than 70,000 clones, approximately 76% being singletons. The sample is drawn from a study of cytomegalovirus exposure and HLA in healthy donors. Study observations and caveats: A prior analysis recorded that most TCR beta V segments were productive about 87% or about 30% of the time.

CDR3 length: 15 amino acids. Trimming stripped 0 bases from V and 0 bases from J, with 8 bases between. Germline loops: CDR1 SEHNR, CDR2 FQNEAQ (reference sequence). The clonotype originates from a man younger than 45 in good health and CMV-seropositive. Sequenced: PBMCs. The chain combines TRBV7-9 with TRBJ1-2; D unclear. CDR3 sequence: CASSLAVSANYGYTF. CDR3 sequence (DNA): TGTGCCAGCAGCTTAGCGGTTTCAGCTAACTATGGCTACACCTTC. Combining the CDR3 with reference TRBV7-9 and TRBJ1-2 gives the whole variable domain DTGVSQNPRHKITKRGQNVTFRCDPISEHNRLYWYRQTLGQGPEFLTYFQNEAQLEKSRLLSDRFSAERPKGSFSTLEIQRTEQGDSAMYLCASSLAVSANYGYTFGSGTRLTVV.